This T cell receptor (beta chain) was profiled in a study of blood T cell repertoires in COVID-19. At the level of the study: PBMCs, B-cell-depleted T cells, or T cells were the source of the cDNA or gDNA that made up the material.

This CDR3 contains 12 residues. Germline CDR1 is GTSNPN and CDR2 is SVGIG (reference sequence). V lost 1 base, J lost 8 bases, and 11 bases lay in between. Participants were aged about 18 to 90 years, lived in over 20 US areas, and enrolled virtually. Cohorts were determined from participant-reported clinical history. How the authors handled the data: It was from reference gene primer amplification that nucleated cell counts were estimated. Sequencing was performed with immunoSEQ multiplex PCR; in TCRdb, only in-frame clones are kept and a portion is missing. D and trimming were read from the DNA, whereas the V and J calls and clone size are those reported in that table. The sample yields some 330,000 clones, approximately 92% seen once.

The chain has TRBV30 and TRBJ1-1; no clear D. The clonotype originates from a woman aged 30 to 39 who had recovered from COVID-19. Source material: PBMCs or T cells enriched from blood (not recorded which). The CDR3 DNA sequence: TGTGCCTGGAGTGAACAGCCCAGGGAAGCTTTCTTT. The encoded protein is CAWSEQPREAFF.